The clone carrying this TCR beta chain turned up a few times. Its antigen is undetermined. In replicate PCRs of sorted subsets, approximately 210 ng DNA, roughly 31,000 T cell genomes, was used. Authors' methods: Filtering differed, since immunoSEQ gave only junction sequences and no quality scores. Assay: immunoSEQ multiplex PCR; the TCRdb copy retains only in-frame clones and omits some. The V and J calls and the clone size are those of that table, but D and trimming were determined from the DNA. The sample carries about 2.2 million clones, roughly 93% recorded once. This sample was taken from a study of shared clonotypes between healthy human individuals. The study, taken as a whole, reports: Non-shared clonotypes showed lower generation probabilities than clonotypes common to all four donors. When naive CD4 clonotypes were compared across a handful of donors, around 5% were shared.

Positive CCR7 selection of CD45RO-negative cells yielded the naive CD8 cells, and terminally differentiated effector memory CD45RA+ cells were excluded. Germline CDR1 SQVTM, CDR2 ANQGSEA. This CDR3 is 13 amino acids long. Trimming left V 0 bases short and J 3 bases short, with 8 bases between. What was sequenced was naive CD8+ T cells from PBMCs. The chain employs TRBV29-1 and TRBJ1-1; D not certain. The source is a man aged 18-30 years in good health. Some clones in this sample may be carry-over from other donors' samples. The chain's CDR3 is CSVEDQKDTEAFF. The CDR3, as DNA: TGCAGCGTTGAAGACCAAAAGGACACTGAAGCTTTCTTT.